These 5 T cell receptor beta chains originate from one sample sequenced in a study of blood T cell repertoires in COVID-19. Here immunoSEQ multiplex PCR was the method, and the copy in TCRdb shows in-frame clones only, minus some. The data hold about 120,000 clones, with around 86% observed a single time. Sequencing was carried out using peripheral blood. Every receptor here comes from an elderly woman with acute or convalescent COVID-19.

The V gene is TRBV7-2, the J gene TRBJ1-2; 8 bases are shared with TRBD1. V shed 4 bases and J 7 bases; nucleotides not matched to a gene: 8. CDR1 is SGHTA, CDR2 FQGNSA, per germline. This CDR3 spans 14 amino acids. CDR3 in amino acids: CASSSGQGISGYTF. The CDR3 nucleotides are TGTGCCAGCAGCTCCGGACAGGGAATTTCTGGCTACACCTTC.

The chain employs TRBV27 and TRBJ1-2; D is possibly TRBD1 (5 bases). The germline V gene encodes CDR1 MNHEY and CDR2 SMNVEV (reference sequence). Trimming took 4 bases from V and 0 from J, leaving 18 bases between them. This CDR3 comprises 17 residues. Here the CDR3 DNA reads TGTGCCAGCAGTTCGCGGGGAGGGACTGCGGCTAACTATGGCTACACCTTC. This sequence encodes CASSSRGGTAANYGYTF.

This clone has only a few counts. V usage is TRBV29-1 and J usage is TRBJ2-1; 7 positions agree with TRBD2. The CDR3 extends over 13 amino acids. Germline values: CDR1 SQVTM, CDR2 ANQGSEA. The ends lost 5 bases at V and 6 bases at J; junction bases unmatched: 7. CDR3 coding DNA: TGCAGCGTTAAGCGGGGCACGGGCAATGAGCAGTTCTTC. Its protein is CSVKRGTGNEQFF.

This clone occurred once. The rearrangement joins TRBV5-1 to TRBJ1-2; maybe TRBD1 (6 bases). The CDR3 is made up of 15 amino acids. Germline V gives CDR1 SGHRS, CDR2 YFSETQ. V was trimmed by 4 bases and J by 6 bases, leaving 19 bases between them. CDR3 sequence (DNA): TGCGCCAGCAGCACACAAGTTCAGGGGCTAAATGGCTACACCTTC. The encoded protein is CASSTQVQGLNGYTF.

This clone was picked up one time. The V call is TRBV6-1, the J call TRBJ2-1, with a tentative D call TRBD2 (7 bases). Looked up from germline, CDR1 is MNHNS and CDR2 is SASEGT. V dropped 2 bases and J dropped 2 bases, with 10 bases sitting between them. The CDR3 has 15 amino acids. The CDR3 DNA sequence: TGTGCCAGCAGTGAACCCGGGGGGCCCTACAATGAGCAGTTCTTC. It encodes CASSEPGGPYNEQFF.